This T cell receptor beta chain was sequenced during a study of HIV-infected patients and healthy controls (dated by TCRdb to the mid-2010s). The CDR3 goes from the cysteine to the phenylalanine over 14 residues. Solely the CDR3 DNA is kept, with 42 bases framed from the first base. Sequences SQVTM (CDR1) and ANQGSEA (CDR2) are obtained from the germline V gene. Clipping removes 7 bases from V and 0 bases from J, with 7 as the unmatched junction base count. As to this clonotype: There is no known antigen for this receptor. No much larger clone is present one base from it, and per-base qualities are unavailable.

Library prep was done by 5' RACE. TCRdb shows the sequencer as Illumina MiSeq. The public reads were reanalyzed by TCRdb: fastp trimming at Q25, MiXCR alignment, in-frame beta chains only. Every entry covers one CDR3 protein and lists the most common genes and DNA from its rows. This sample has about 18,000 distinct CDR3 sequences in its table, and approximately 18% of those were observed once. The ten largest clonotypes hold around a third of the sample. This TCR was sampled from a human donor in good health. The chain is made from TRBV29-1 and TRBJ2-7; 9 bases in the middle match TRBD1. The sample was CD8+ T cells from blood. The DNA sequence reads TGCAGCGCGGCCGGGACAGGGCTCTCCTACGAGCAGTACTTC. This yields the protein CSAAGTGLSYEQYF.